Below, 27 T cell receptor beta chains from the same sample are listed, as sequenced in a study of T cell repertoires in cytomegalovirus infection. Their cognate antigens are unknown. TCRdb processed the reads anew with MiXCR; each CDR3 protein has one entry. The repertoire holds a few hundred thousand distinct CDR3 sequences, with less than 25% as singletons. The input for sequencing was cultured PBMCs, taken from culture after CMV antigen stimulation. Receptors were obtained from a human donor in good health (CMV status not recorded). Some clones in this sample may be carry-over from other donors' samples.

The sample holds many counts of this clonotype. The chain carries TRBV7-9 and TRBJ1-5; TRBD1 is a possible D gene (6 bases). V lost 5 bases and J lost 7, with 15 bases in between. The V gene's germline CDR1 is SEHNR and CDR2 FQNEAQ (reference sequence). This CDR3 has 14 amino acids. Written as DNA, the CDR3 is TGTGCCAGCAGCCTGGGACCTCAGGGGCAGCCCCAGCATTTT. As protein: CASSLGPQGQPQHF.

This clonotype was picked up many times. The chain links TRBV28 to TRBJ2-1; D possibly corresponds to TRBD1 (6 bases). CDR3 length: 14 amino acids. The V and J ends lost 5 bases and 4 bases respectively, with 12 bases between them. CDR1 MDHEN and CDR2 SYDVKM come from the germline V gene. The CDR3 is CASSPHGQYNEQFF. In nucleotides, the CDR3 is TGTGCCAGCAGTCCTCACGGACAGTACAATGAGCAGTTCTTC.

Ten or more counts support this clonotype. The J gene is TRBJ2-7, the V gene TRBV7-9; 7 bases fit TRBD2. CDR3 length equals 15 residues. V lost 1 base and J lost 4; bases outside the gene matches: 7. Germline V gene sequence: CDR1 SEHNR, CDR2 FQNEAQ (reference sequence). In DNA form, the CDR3 reads TGTGCCAGCAGCTTAGTAGGCGGGAGCCGGTACGAGCAGTACTTC. Its protein product is CASSLVGGSRYEQYF.

This clonotype was seen more than once but under ten times. CDR3 sequence (DNA): TGTGCCAGCAATTTGTTGGGCGAGTATGGCTACACCTTC. Residues: CASNLLGEYGYTF. This chain connects TRBV6-6 to TRBJ1-2; the D is unclear. V was trimmed by 7 bases and J by 5 bases, leaving 14 bases between them. CDR1 is MNHNY, CDR2 SVGAGI, per germline (reference sequence). This CDR3 has 13 residues.

The table lists this clonotype with a few counts. The rearrangement joins TRBV27 to TRBJ1-4; D is possibly TRBD1 (6 bases). CDR3 size: 15 residues. The V end lost 4 bases, the J end lost 8 bases, and 17 bases lay between the germline ends. Germline V CDR1 and CDR2: MNHEY, SMNVEV (reference sequence). CDR3 protein: CASSYREGKGEKLFF. CDR3 nucleotide sequence: TGTGCCAGCAGTTACAGGGAGGGGAAGGGCGAAAAACTGTTTTTT.

The rearrangement joins TRBV29-1 to TRBJ1-5; D uncertain. Looked up from germline, CDR1 is SQVTM and CDR2 is ANQGSEA. The CDR3 is 12 amino acids. The V and J ends lost 4 bases and 0 bases respectively, with 4 bases between them. The CDR3 DNA is TGCAGCGTTGTAGATAGCAATCAGCCCCAGCATTTT. Its protein is CSVVDSNQPQHF.

This clonotype was seen only a few times. This chain joins TRBV7-6 and TRBJ2-2, with unresolved D. Trimming removed 1 base from V and 5 bases from J, with 8 bases in between. CDR3 length: 14 residues. Looked up from germline, CDR1 is SGHVS and CDR2 is FNYEAQ. Here the CDR3 reads CASSLEGSTGELFF. The CDR3 coding sequence is TGTGCCAGCAGCTTAGAAGGGTCTACCGGGGAGCTGTTTTTT.

The chain links TRBV6-2 or TRBV6-3 to TRBJ2-7; D perhaps matches TRBD2 (6 bases). The germline gives CDR1 MNHEY, CDR2 SVGEGT. V was pared by 4 bases and J by 4 bases, with 8 bases between. The CDR3 has 12 amino acids. Here the CDR3 DNA reads TGTGCCAGCAGTTTGCGGGGTTACGAGCAGTACGTC. It codes for CASSLRGYEQYV.

This clonotype was observed many times. The rearrangement joins TRBV6-2 or TRBV6-3 to TRBJ2-1; D gene unclear. Germline CDR1 MNHEY, CDR2 SVGEGT. Trimming took 5 bases from V and 0 from J, leaving 8 bases between them. The CDR3 totals 14 residues. This CDR3 is CASSGESSYNEQFF. DNA for the CDR3: TGTGCCAGCAGTGGGGAAAGCTCCTACAATGAGCAGTTCTTC.

This clonotype has a count of ten or more. The chain joins TRBV7-2 to TRBJ2-5, with 11 bases lining up with TRBD2. The CDR3 covers 15 residues. The V and J ends lost 7 bases and 5 bases, in that order; junction bases with no gene match: 9. The germline gives CDR1 SGHTA, CDR2 FQGNSA. The CDR3 bases are TGTGCCAGCACCGCACTAGCGGGAGTCGGGGAGACCCAGTACTTC. This gives the protein CASTALAGVGETQYF. The full variable domain, its missing parts supplied by reference TRBV7-2 and TRBJ2-5, is GAGVSQSPSNKVTEKGKDVELRCDPISGHTALYWYRQSLGQGLEFLIYFQGNSAPDKSGLPSDRFSAERTGGSVSTLTIQRTQQEDSAVYLCASTALAGVGETQYFGPGTRLLVL.

There are many counts of this clonotype. The chain carries TRBV6-2 or TRBV6-3 and TRBJ1-5; D might be TRBD1 (5 bases). V gave up 2 bases and J gave up 6 bases, with 14 bases separating them. This CDR3 spans 15 amino acids. The germline CDR1 and CDR2 sequences are MNHEY and SVGEGT. The CDR3 nucleotides read TGTGCCAGCAGTTACGGGGCGTCGGAAGGTCAGCCCCAGCATTTT. As protein: CASSYGASEGQPQHF.

A remark on this clonotype: At one boundary the junction diverges from the germline segment, which might be a read error. The V gene is TRBV4-3, the J gene TRBJ2-2; D might be TRBD2 (5 bases). This CDR3 is 13 amino acids long. CDR1 is LGHNA and CDR2 is YSLEER in the germline V gene. The CDR3 here is CASSEEGTGELFF. For the CDR3, the DNA is TGCGCCAGCAGCGAAGAGGGCACCGGGGAGCTGTTTTTT.

The chain recombines TRBV4-1 with TRBJ1-5, with a tentative D call TRBD1 (5 bases). Germline CDR1 MGHRA, CDR2 YSYEKL. CDR3 length: 16 residues. The V end lost 2 bases, the J end lost 4 bases, and 15 bases lay between the germline ends. The CDR3 loop is CASSQSPARGNQPQHF. The CDR3 coding sequence is TGCGCCAGCAGCCAATCCCCGGCCCGGGGGAATCAGCCCCAGCATTTT.

With respect to this clonotype: Likely a read error: the CDR3 ends without its conserved phenylalanine or tryptophan. The chain combines TRBV7-2 with TRBJ2-7, with 7 positions matching TRBD1. The CDR3 runs 14 residues. CDR1 SGHTA and CDR2 FQGNSA come from the germline V gene. The V segment lost 4 bases and the J segment 5 bases; nucleotides outside the gene matches: 8. In nucleotides, the CDR3 is TGTGCCAGCAGCTGGGGACAGAGATCAGACGAGCAGTACATC. Protein product: CASSWGQRSDEQYI.

CDR3 residues: CASSFVGSAGNQPQHF. As DNA, the CDR3 is TGTGCCAGCAGTTTCGTAGGCTCAGCTGGCAATCAGCCCCAGCATTTT. The chain employs TRBV27 and TRBJ1-5; no firm D call. V was shortened by 3 bases and J by 2 bases, with 14 bases between the two germline ends. The germline CDR1 and CDR2 sequences are MNHEY and SMNVEV (reference sequence). The CDR3 runs to 16 residues.

The rearrangement uses TRBV12-3 or TRBV12-4 and TRBJ2-1; TRBD2 aligns across 7 bases. V lost 8 bases, J lost 10 bases, and 14 bases stayed unmatched. The CDR3 runs 14 residues. CDR3 in amino acids: CASGYWTRHGEQFF. CDR3 in DNA: TGTGCCAGCGGGTACTGGACTAGGCACGGGGAGCAGTTCTTC.

This clonotype was seen only a few times. The rearrangement joins TRBV7-2 to TRBJ2-3; the D gene is possibly TRBD2 (6 bases). Germline V gene lookup returns CDR1 SGHTA and CDR2 FQGNSA. This CDR3 has 15 amino acids. V was cut by 1 base and J by 6 bases, with 14 bases left in between. The CDR3 loop reads CASSLGGRQFDTQYF. The CDR3 nucleotides are TGTGCCAGCAGCTTAGGTGGGAGGCAGTTTGATACGCAGTATTTT.

This clonotype came up a few times. The chain couples TRBV5-4 to TRBJ1-1; D gene ambiguous. The CDR3 has 14 residues. V lost 0 bases to trimming and J lost 10 bases, with 16 bases between them. Germline lookup yields CDR1 SGHNT and CDR2 YYREEE (reference sequence). CDR3 coding DNA: TGTGCCAGCAGCTTGGATGTCGAGGGAGGGATAGCTTTCTTT. Its protein product is CASSLDVEGGIAFF.

This clonotype has a count of ten or more. The rearrangement joins TRBV7-9 to TRBJ1-3; 7 nucleotides line up with TRBD1. CDR3 length: 16 amino acids. In germline, CDR1 is SEHNR, CDR2 FQNEAQ (reference sequence). Losses at the gene ends were 5 bases for V and 0 bases for J; bases not matched to a gene: 7. This chain's CDR3 is CASSHWDSISGNTIYF. The CDR3 nucleotides read TGTGCCAGCAGCCATTGGGACAGCATCTCTGGAAACACCATATATTTT.

This clonotype was counted a single time. The chain combines TRBV10-3 with TRBJ2-7; TRBD1 might be the D (7 bases). Germline CDR1 ENHRY, CDR2 SYGVKD. The CDR3 extends over 15 amino acids. Trimming left V 7 bases short and J 3 bases short, with 19 bases between. The DNA of the CDR3 is TGTGCCATCAAGGGGGCAAGCGGGCCCTTCTACGAGCAGTACTTC. This sequence encodes CAIKGASGPFYEQYF.

In its sample, this clonotype was seen many times. V is TRBV7-9 and J is TRBJ1-5; D is unclear. Germline V gene data show CDR1 as SEHNR and CDR2 as FQNEAQ (reference sequence). V was trimmed by 5 bases and J by 3 bases, leaving 14 bases between them. The CDR3 consists of 15 residues. CDR3 loop: CASSIDGQDNQPQHF. CDR3 nucleotide sequence: TGTGCCAGCAGCATAGATGGGCAGGACAATCAGCCCCAGCATTTT.

The chain carries TRBV7-8 and TRBJ2-7; D perhaps matches TRBD1 (6 bases). The germline gives CDR1 SGHVS, CDR2 FQNEAQ. The V gene lost 1 base and the J gene lost 2 bases, with 9 bases spanning the gap. The CDR3 is 14 residues long. CDR3 bases: TGTGCCAGCAGCTTAGGGGACATAACCTACGAGCAGTACTTC. Its translation: CASSLGDITYEQYF.

This clonotype was found many times. The J gene is TRBJ2-1, the V gene TRBV9; D not certain. The CDR3 is 14 amino acids. V lost 0 bases to trimming and J lost 4 bases, with 8 bases between them. Germline loops: CDR1 SGDLS, CDR2 YYNGEE. The CDR3 DNA sequence: TGTGCCAGCAGCGTAGAAGTGCTATACAATGAGCAGTTCTTC. Translating it yields CASSVEVLYNEQFF. The full variable domain, with the rest looked up from reference TRBV9 and TRBJ2-1, is DSGVTQTPKHLITATGQRVTLRCSPRSGDLSVYWYQQSLDQGLQFLIQYYNGEERAKGNILERFSAQQFPDLHSELNLSSLELGDSALYFCASSVEVLYNEQFFGPGTRLTVL.

The chain couples TRBV20-1 to TRBJ1-1; D is possibly TRBD1 (5 bases). The CDR3 extends over 12 amino acids. Per the germline V gene, CDR1 is DFQATT and CDR2 is SNEGSKA (reference sequence). Trimming shortened V by 4 bases and J by 10 bases, and 16 bases separated the two germline ends. The CDR3 nucleotides read TGCAGTGCTATCAAGACCCCGGGGGGAGCTTTCTTT. Translated: CSAIKTPGGAFF.

This clonotype was observed a handful of times. The chain combines TRBV4-1 with TRBJ1-1; possibly TRBD1 for D (6 bases). V was pared by 1 base and J by 0 bases, with 15 bases between. Germline CDR1 is MGHRA and CDR2 is YSYEKL. The CDR3 runs to 17 residues. The CDR3 DNA reads as TGCGCCAGCAGCCAAGGGGCCCTGGGGGCGTTGAACACTGAAGCTTTCTTT. This encodes CASSQGALGALNTEAFF.

Ten or more counts support this clonotype. J is TRBJ2-3 and V is TRBV7-2; weak D call: TRBD1 (5 bases). V lost 11 bases to trimming and J lost 6 bases, with 9 bases between them. This CDR3 comprises 10 residues. Looked up from germline, CDR1 is SGHTA and CDR2 is FQGNSA. DNA of the CDR3: TGTGCCGCTGGGGCCGATACGCAGTATTTT. This translates into CAAGADTQYF.

The rearrangement uses TRBV3-1 and TRBJ2-6; unclear D gene. The germline CDR1 and CDR2 sequences are LGHDT and YNNKEL (reference sequence). The CDR3 has 18 residues. Trimming removed 0 bases from V and 0 bases from J, with 12 bases in between. The CDR3 DNA sequence: TGTGCCAGCAGCCAAGAGGAAGAAAAGAACTCTGGGGCCAACGTCCTGACTTTC. Protein product: CASSQEEEKNSGANVLTF.